The source of this TCR beta chain is a study of blood T cell repertoires in COVID-19. Germline CDR1 SGDLS, CDR2 YYNGEE. CDR3 length: 16 amino acids. V lost 4 bases and J 5 bases, leaving 16 bases between the germline ends. Profiled with immunoSEQ multiplex PCR; TCRdb holds only in-frame clones, not every one. There are 330,000 or so clones in the sample; about 90% occur only once, and less than 5.5% lies in the top ten. The sequenced sample consisted of PBMCs or T cells enriched from blood (not recorded which). The receptor was isolated from a young man who had recovered from COVID-19. The chain couples TRBV9 to TRBJ1-6; TRBD1 is a possible D gene (5 bases). Here the CDR3 DNA reads TGTGCCAGCAGCTCTGGGGGGACGGGAAATAATTCACCCCTCCACTTT. As protein: CASSSGGTGNNSPLHF. Based on the CDR3 plus reference TRBV9 and TRBJ1-6, the full variable domain is DSGVTQTPKHLITATGQRVTLRCSPRSGDLSVYWYQQSLDQGLQFLIQYYNGEERAKGNILERFSAQQFPDLHSELNLSSLELGDSALYFCASSSGGTGNNSPLHFGNGTRLTVT.